This passage covers 10 T cell receptor beta chains from one sample sequenced in a study of T cell repertoires in cytomegalovirus infection. TCRdb processed the reads anew with MiXCR; each CDR3 protein has one entry. The sample includes hundreds of thousands of distinct CDR3 sequences, 30% to 40% seen only once; the top ten take about 20%. Their specific antigens are unknown. The material sequenced was cultured PBMCs, taken from culture after CMV antigen stimulation. The receptors were sampled from a human donor in good health (CMV status not recorded). Some clones in this sample may be carry-over from other donors' samples.

This clonotype was observed many times. The chain has TRBV7-2 and TRBJ1-5, with a tentative D call TRBD1 (5 bases). The V end lost 5 bases, the J end lost 5 bases, and 10 bases lay between the germline ends. The CDR3 extends over 13 amino acids. Germline values: CDR1 SGHTA, CDR2 FQGNSA. The CDR3 sequence is CASSQQGDQPQHF. The CDR3 nucleotides are TGTGCCAGCAGCCAGCAAGGGGATCAGCCCCAGCATTTT. Full variable domain (rest looked up from reference TRBV7-2 and TRBJ1-5): GAGVSQSPSNKVTEKGKDVELRCDPISGHTALYWYRQSLGQGLEFLIYFQGNSAPDKSGLPSDRFSAERTGGSVSTLTIQRTQQEDSAVYLCASSQQGDQPQHFGDGTRLSIL.

This chain uses TRBV6-5 with TRBJ2-5, with D possibly TRBD2 on 5 matching bases. Germline V gene lookup returns CDR1 MNHEY and CDR2 SVGAGI. This CDR3 is 14 amino acids long. V lost 4 bases, J lost 2 bases, and 11 bases lay in between. The CDR3 here is CASSSPGVQETQYF. The CDR3 DNA reads TGTGCCAGCAGTTCCCCCGGGGTACAAGAGACCCAGTACTTC.

This clonotype has more than one count but fewer than ten. This chain uses TRBV7-8 with TRBJ2-5, with 11 bases that match TRBD2. The J segment lost 0 bases and the V segment lost 4 bases, leaving 10 bases of the junction unmatched. CDR1 is SGHVS, CDR2 FQNEAQ, per germline. This CDR3 has 18 amino acids. CDR3 DNA sequence: TGTGCCAGCAGCTCCCTACTTCGACTAGCGGGGAACCAAGAGACCCAGTACTTC. Translating gives CASSSLLRLAGNQETQYF.

V gene TRBV6-2 or TRBV6-3 combines with J gene TRBJ2-5; D gene uncertain. Trimming removed 2 bases at V and 5 bases at J, with 9 bases between. CDR1 is MNHEY and CDR2 is SVGEGT in the germline V gene. The CDR3 is made up of 13 amino acids. The DNA for the CDR3 is TGTGCCAGCAGTTACGGAGTTTGGGAGACCCAGTACTTC. Translating it yields CASSYGVWETQYF.

This clonotype was seen a few times. V gene TRBV12-3 or TRBV12-4 combines with J gene TRBJ2-3; D call uncertain. This CDR3 is built from 14 residues. V was cut by 5 bases and J by 3 bases, with 12 bases left in between. In nucleotides, the CDR3 is TGTGCCAGCAGTCCACCTAGGACGACAGATACGCAGTATTTT. Protein sequence: CASSPPRTTDTQYF.

The table lists this clonotype with a few counts. This chain connects TRBV7-9 to TRBJ2-7; 8 bases fit TRBD1. V dropped 1 base and J dropped 10; count of bases not matched to a gene: 6. The germline V gene encodes CDR1 SEHNR and CDR2 FQNEAQ (reference sequence). CDR3 length: 13 amino acids. CDR3 coding DNA: TGTGCCAGCAGCTTAGTCTGGGACAGGACTCAGTACTTC. Amino acids: CASSLVWDRTQYF.

The chain employs TRBV7-8 and TRBJ2-5; 7 nucleotides align to TRBD1. The CDR3 totals 14 residues. J was trimmed by 4 bases and V by 3 bases; bases with no gene match: 5. Looked up from germline, CDR1 is SGHVS and CDR2 is FQNEAQ. DNA of the CDR3: TGTGCCAGCAGCTTCGACAGGGTTGGAGAGACCCAGTACTTC. Amino acid sequence: CASSFDRVGETQYF.

This chain links TRBV6-8 with TRBJ1-6, with D possibly being TRBD1 (6 bases). V lost 0 bases to trimming and J lost 10 bases, with 10 bases between them. This CDR3 is built from 14 residues. Per the germline V gene, CDR1 is MNHGY and CDR2 is SAAAGT. CDR3 coding DNA: TGTGCCAGCAGTTACTCAGGGGGGGAGTCACCCCTCCACTTT. Residues: CASSYSGGESPLHF.

On this clonotype: At one end, the junction sequence differs from germline, possibly due to a read error. The genes are TRBV7-9 and TRBJ1-6; tentative D call: TRBD1 (5 bases). Germline V gives CDR1 SEHNR, CDR2 FQNEAQ (reference sequence). The CDR3 spans 17 residues. The CDR3 DNA follows: TGTGCCAGCATCCCGGGACCGTTAAGCTCCTATAATTCGCCCCTCCACTTT. Encoded protein: CASIPGPLSSYNSPLHF.

The genes are TRBV19 and TRBJ2-1, with D perhaps TRBD2 (6 bases). Per the germline V gene, CDR1 is LNHDA and CDR2 is SQIVND (reference sequence). CDR3 length: 15 residues. V dropped 4 bases and J dropped 5 bases, with 15 bases sitting between them. Here the CDR3 DNA reads TGTGCCAGTAGTACTCAGATGGCGGGGAACAATGAGCAGTTCTTC. The encoded protein is CASSTQMAGNNEQFF.